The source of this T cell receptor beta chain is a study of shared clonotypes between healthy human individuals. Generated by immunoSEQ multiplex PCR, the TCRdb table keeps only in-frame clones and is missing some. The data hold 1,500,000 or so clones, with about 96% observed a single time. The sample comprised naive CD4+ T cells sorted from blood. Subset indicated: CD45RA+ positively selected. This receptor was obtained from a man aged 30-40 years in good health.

The CDR3 region has the DNA TGTGCCAGCAGCTTGGGGGGGCAGCTCGGCGAAAAACTGTTTTTT. Translated, it gives CASSLGGQLGEKLFF. The chain has TRBV5-4 and TRBJ1-4; tentatively, D is TRBD1 (6 bases). The CDR3 length is 15 residues. The V end was cut by 0 bases, the J end by 8 bases, with 14 bases between. Germline CDR1 SGHNT, CDR2 YYREEE (reference sequence).